This entry describes one T cell receptor (beta chain). TCRdb re-derived calls from the 5' RACE reads in MiXCR, one entry per CDR3 protein. The sample has 60,000 to 80,000 distinct CDR3 sequences; under 20% are singletons. The data originate from a study of T cells of healthy individuals. This clonotype was obtained from a human donor in good health.

CDR3 DNA: TGTGCCAGCAGTTACACACCAGGGAATCGAGAGACCCAGTACTTC. The encoded protein is CASSYTPGNRETQYF. The genes are TRBV27 and TRBJ2-5; D perhaps matches TRBD1 (5 bases). The CDR3 is 15 amino acids. The V end lost 4 bases, the J end lost 4 bases, and 16 bases lay between the germline ends. Looked up from germline, CDR1 is MNHEY and CDR2 is SMNVEV (reference sequence).